One sample yielded the 20 T cell receptor beta chains listed below, sequenced in a study of shared clonotypes between healthy human individuals. TCRdb's copy holds only in-frame clones and misses some; the assay was immunoSEQ multiplex PCR. The repertoire holds 110,000 or so clones, with around 68% as singletons. Sequences were obtained from memory CD8+ T cells sorted from blood. Subset reported: CD45RO+ cells pooled with CCR7-negative TemRA cells. The source of these receptors is a woman aged 25 to 39 in good health.

V usage is TRBV14 and J usage is TRBJ2-3; D unclear. Trimming pared 6 bases from V and 1 base from J, leaving 2 bases between. This CDR3 comprises 11 residues. Germline lookup yields CDR1 SGHDN and CDR2 FVKESK. For the CDR3, the DNA is TGTGCCAGCAGGGGCACAGATACGCAGTATTTT. Translating it yields CASRGTDTQYF.

The rearrangement uses TRBV6-6 and TRBJ2-5; no clear D. The DNA end is more similar to TRBJ2-7, so the J call may be wrong. The CDR3 contains 14 residues. CDR1 and CDR2 from the germline V gene are MNHNY and SVGAGI (reference sequence). The CDR3: CASSYSGNPNEQYF. In nucleotides, the CDR3 is TGTGCCAGCAGTTACTCAGGGAATCCCAACGAGCAGTACTTC.

The J gene is TRBJ2-7, the V gene TRBV13; D is possibly TRBD1 (6 bases). Germline V gives CDR1 PRHDT, CDR2 FYEKMQ (reference sequence). The CDR3 loop spans 12 amino acids. V was trimmed by 5 bases and J by 6 bases, leaving 11 bases between them. CDR3 residues: CASSPIGGEQYF. The CDR3 DNA reads as TGTGCCAGCAGCCCAATAGGGGGCGAGCAGTACTTC.

This clone appeared once. The V and J genes are TRBV4-2 and TRBJ2-3; D ambiguous. V shed 0 bases and J shed 0 bases, with 10 bases lying between them. Germline lookup yields CDR1 LGHNA and CDR2 YNFKEQ. The CDR3 runs to 16 residues. The CDR3 DNA reads as TGTGCCAGCAGCCAAGAATCCGAAACTAGCACAGATACGCAGTATTTT. This sequence encodes CASSQESETSTDTQYF.

Comments on this clone: Sequence at one end of the junction differs from germline and may be a read error. The V and J genes are TRBV5-3 and TRBJ1-5; 7 nucleotides match TRBD1. TRBV5-3 is labeled an ORF, and its function is uncertain. CDR3 size: 15 residues. Here the CDR3 reads CASSSTGSGNQPQHF. CDR3 sequence (DNA): TGTGCCAGCAGCTCGACAGGGTCAGGCAATCAGCCCCAGCATTTT.

The chain combines TRBV7-9 with TRBJ2-3, with 9 positions matching TRBD2. Germline assignment: CDR1 SEHNR and CDR2 FQNEAQ (reference sequence). CDR3 size: 18 residues. Germline trimming cut 0 bases from V and 0 bases from J; bases unmatched to any gene: 7. CDR3 sequence reads: CASSLAGGRDWSTDTQYF. In DNA form, the CDR3 reads TGTGCCAGCAGCTTAGCTGGCGGGAGGGATTGGAGCACAGATACGCAGTATTTT.

This clone has a handful of counts. The CDR3 DNA is TGTGCCACCAGCAGAGAGGTGGGTAGCCTTAACTATGGCTACACCTTC. Translating it yields CATSREVGSLNYGYTF. The chain carries TRBV15 and TRBJ1-2; D unclear. V lost 0 bases to trimming and J lost 1 base, with 12 bases between them. Germline V lookup: CDR1 LNHNV, CDR2 YYDKDF (reference sequence). The CDR3 loop spans 16 amino acids.

J is TRBJ2-4 and V is TRBV4-1; maybe TRBD2 (5 bases). The V and J ends lost 1 base and 6 bases respectively, with 16 bases between them. Germline V gene sequence: CDR1 MGHRA, CDR2 YSYEKL. CDR3 length equals 16 residues. CDR3 amino acids: CASSQAAVIRGNIQYF. The DNA of the CDR3 is TGCGCCAGCAGCCAAGCCGCAGTCATCCGGGGAAACATTCAGTACTTC.

The genes are TRBV4-2 and TRBJ1-1; D gene ambiguous. Trimming took off 1 base at V and 4 bases at J, with 4 bases between the two ends. The CDR3 runs 12 residues. The germline V gene encodes CDR1 LGHNA and CDR2 YNFKEQ. The CDR3 region is CASSQVSTEAFF. The CDR3 nucleotides read TGTGCCAGCAGCCAAGTGTCCACTGAAGCTTTCTTT.

The genes are TRBV9 and TRBJ2-1, with 10 positions matching TRBD2. The germline V gene has CDR1 SGDLS and CDR2 YYNGEE. The CDR3 consists of 16 residues. The junction had 4 bases not matched to a gene; V was cut back by 0 bases and J by 4 bases. The CDR3 here is CASSVVVAGGYNEQFF. Written as DNA, the CDR3 is TGTGCCAGCAGCGTAGTAGTAGCGGGAGGTTACAATGAGCAGTTCTTC.

As concerns this clone: The identical CDR3 is also encoded by other nucleotide sequences in the sample. This CDR3 is CASSYGTGIYEQYF. The CDR3 bases are TGTGCCAGCAGTTATGGGACAGGAATTTACGAGCAGTACTTC. The rearrangement links TRBV6-5 to TRBJ2-7; TRBD1 matches 8 bases. J gave up 4 bases and V 3 bases, and 5 bases lay outside the gene matches. Germline CDR1 is MNHEY and CDR2 is SVGAGI. The CDR3 covers 14 residues.

V is TRBV6-1 and J is TRBJ1-2, with a weak D call TRBD1 (6 bases). From germline, CDR1 is MNHNS and CDR2 SASEGT. V was shortened by 8 bases and J by 2 bases, with 6 bases between the two germline ends. The CDR3 is 11 residues long. The CDR3 region is CASGQNYGYTF. Written as DNA, the CDR3 is TGTGCCAGCGGACAGAACTATGGCTACACCTTC.

The genes are TRBV30 and TRBJ2-7, with D hard to call. The CDR3 is 13 amino acids. Germline CDR1 is GTSNPN and CDR2 is SVGIG (reference sequence). Trimming removed 2 bases from V and 3 bases from J, with 11 bases in between. DNA of the CDR3: TGTGCCTGGAGTTGGGGTCGTGGCTACGAGCAGTACTTC. It encodes CAWSWGRGYEQYF.

The V gene is TRBV10-3, the J gene TRBJ2-5; 9 bases match TRBD2. J was trimmed by 2 bases and V by 11 bases; bases with no gene match: 9. CDR3 length: 14 residues. Looked up from germline, CDR1 is ENHRY and CDR2 is SYGVKD. CDR3 coding DNA: TGTGCCTCCTTAGCGGGAGTGGGTCAAGAGACCCAGTACTTC. It translates to CASLAGVGQETQYF.

This clone was picked up a small number of times. Its ends do not fully match the called genes, so a read error is possible. The chain employs TRBV27 and TRBJ1-1, with 7 bases lining up with TRBD1. Germline CDR1 is MNHEY and CDR2 is SMNVEV (reference sequence). CDR3 length equals 13 residues. The CDR3 region is CVSKRQGWTEAFF. CDR3 bases: TGTGTCAGCAAGAGACAGGGATGGACTGAAGCTTTCTTT.

This clone showed up just a few times. This rearrangement joins TRBV6-1 to TRBJ2-7; TRBD2 aligns across 8 bases. Germline CDR1 and CDR2: MNHNS and SASEGT. This CDR3 has 15 residues. V trimming: 4 bases; J trimming: 0 bases; junction bases outside the gene matches: 5. The CDR3 DNA reads TGTGCCAGCAGTGGTCAGAGCGGGAGCTCCTACGAGCAGTACTTC. It codes for CASSGQSGSSYEQYF.

The chain carries TRBV19 and TRBJ2-2, with TRBD1 identical over 9 bases. Losses at the gene ends were 4 bases for V and 8 bases for J; bases not matched to a gene: 8. There are 15 residues in the CDR3. Germline V gene lookup returns CDR1 LNHDA and CDR2 SQIVND (reference sequence). The CDR3 bases are TGTGCCAGTAGTACAAGGACAGGGGCCTCGGGGGAGCTGTTTTTT. Translated: CASSTRTGASGELFF.

J is TRBJ1-2 and V is TRBV6-6, with D maybe TRBD1 (5 bases). V was pared by 5 bases and J by 4 bases, with 17 bases between. This CDR3 spans 15 amino acids. CDR1 and CDR2 (germline): MNHNY, SVGAGI (reference sequence). CDR3 coding DNA: TGTGCCAGCAGTACCCGACAGACTGAACCCTATGGCTACACCTTC. Translated: CASSTRQTEPYGYTF.

The J gene is TRBJ2-1, the V gene TRBV7-2, with a tentative D call TRBD1 (6 bases). Germline CDR1 and CDR2: SGHTA and FQGNSA. The CDR3 covers 13 residues. The V end lost 3 bases, the J end lost 9 bases, and 12 bases lay between the germline ends. CDR3 residues: CASSFPPRGEQFF. The CDR3 bases are TGTGCCAGCAGCTTCCCTCCCAGGGGTGAGCAGTTCTTC.

The chain recombines TRBV7-9 with TRBJ2-7; no reliable D call. Trimming shortened V by 5 bases and J by 2 bases, and 7 bases separated the two germline ends. This CDR3 spans 12 amino acids. Germline lookup yields CDR1 SEHNR and CDR2 FQNEAQ (reference sequence). The CDR3 nucleotides are TGTGCCAGCAGCCGAGATGCCTACGAGCAGTACTTC. Amino acids: CASSRDAYEQYF.